These 28 T cell receptor beta chains were sequenced from one sample in a study of regulatory T cells in long-lasting Graves disease. Documented time point: newly diagnosed GD, antithyroid drugs for less than 3 months. Making the TCR library involved RNA that had been extracted from PBMCs. Building the TCR beta libraries relied on iRepertoire HTBI primers, and CDR3 regions underwent Arm-PCR. TCRdb reprocessed the multiplex PCR reads via MiXCR and lists one record per CDR3 protein. The sample gives 200,000 to 250,000 distinct CDR3 sequences, about 17% of which show up once; about 20% is in the top ten. The specimen comprised peripheral blood mononuclear cells (PBMCs), sampled at new diagnosis, from a patient treated with antithyroid drugs. These receptors all come from a female donor with Graves disease.

The sample holds many counts of this clonotype. The chain combines TRBV12-5 with TRBJ2-1, with TRBD2 identical over 13 bases. J was trimmed by 7 bases and V by 2 bases; bases with no gene match: 5. The CDR3 loop spans 16 amino acids. Germline CDR1 and CDR2: LGHNT and FRNRAP. The CDR3 here is CASGLITSGRGNEQFF. The CDR3 nucleotides read TGTGCTAGTGGTTTGATCACTAGCGGGAGGGGAAATGAGCAGTTCTTC. The full variable domain, completed using reference TRBV12-5 and TRBJ2-1, is DARVTQTPRHKVTEMGQEVTMRCQPILGHNTVFWYRQTMMQGLELLAYFRNRAPLDDSGMPKDRFSAEMPDATLATLKIQPSEPRDSAVYFCASGLITSGRGNEQFFGPGTRLTVL.

In its sample, this clonotype was seen many times. The V and J genes are TRBV19 and TRBJ1-2; D gene unclear. The CDR3 runs to 14 residues. Per germline, CDR1 LNHDA and CDR2 SQIVND (reference sequence). The V gene lost 1 base and the J gene lost 2 bases, with 8 bases spanning the gap. The chain's CDR3 is CASSIGTGNYGYTF. Written as DNA, the CDR3 is TGTGCCAGTAGTATAGGGACGGGCAACTATGGCTACACCTTC.

V usage is TRBV28 and J usage is TRBJ1-6, with D tentatively TRBD1 (6 bases). Germline CDR1 reads MDHEN; CDR2 reads SYDVKM. Trimming stripped 8 bases from V and 4 bases from J, with 9 bases between. This CDR3 contains 13 residues. CDR3 in amino acids: CASAGQYNSPLHF. The CDR3 DNA is TGTGCCAGCGCAGGACAGTATAATTCACCCCTCCACTTT. The whole variable domain, filled in from reference TRBV28 and TRBJ1-6, reads DVKVTQSSRYLVKRTGEKVFLECVQDMDHENMFWYRQDPGLGLRLIYFSYDVKMKEKGDIPEGYSVSREKKERFSLILESASTNQTSMYLCASAGQYNSPLHFGNGTRLTVT.

This clonotype was found many times. The genes are TRBV29-1 and TRBJ2-7; D possibly matches TRBD1 or TRBD2 (6 bases each). This CDR3 contains 13 residues. Germline values: CDR1 SQVTM, CDR2 ANQGSEA. V was pared by 5 bases and J by 7 bases, with 18 bases between. The CDR3 nucleotides are TGCAGCGTTCGAGCCGGGGGCGCGAGGGAGCAGTACTTC. Protein: CSVRAGGAREQYF.

This clonotype has at least ten counts. The genes are TRBV18 and TRBJ1-4, with D perhaps matching TRBD1 (6 bases). Deletions cut 3 bases from V and 5 bases from J, with 7 bases between. There are 13 residues in the CDR3. The germline V gene encodes CDR1 KGHSH and CDR2 LQKENI. CDR3 in amino acids: CASSPGANEKLFF. CDR3 bases: TGTGCCAGCTCACCGGGGGCCAATGAAAAACTGTTTTTT.

This clonotype was detected ten times or more. The gene calls are TRBV7-9 and TRBJ2-7; 9 positions agree with TRBD2. The CDR3 length is 12 residues. V lost 4 bases and J lost 5; bases outside the gene matches: 0. Germline CDR1 is SEHNR and CDR2 is FQNEAQ (reference sequence). The CDR3 bases are TGTGCCAGCAGCTCTAGCGGGGACGAGCAGTACTTC. This encodes CASSSSGDEQYF.

This clonotype occurred many times. The rearrangement uses TRBV12-3 or TRBV12-4 and TRBJ1-5; unclear D gene. The CDR3 has 15 amino acids. Trimming removed 2 bases at V and 6 bases at J, with 14 bases between. The CDR3 reads CASSLLGLGSQPQHF. In DNA form, the CDR3 reads TGTGCCAGCAGTTTATTAGGGCTTGGAAGTCAGCCCCAGCATTTT.

This clonotype was seen repeatedly, ten times or more. The chain has TRBV6-5 and TRBJ2-7; the match to TRBD2 covers 12 bases. The J segment lost 2 bases and the V segment lost 4 bases, leaving 6 bases of the junction unmatched. There are 16 residues in the CDR3. The germline V gene has CDR1 MNHEY and CDR2 SVGAGI. CDR3 region: CASSSPRLAGAYEQYF. In nucleotides, the CDR3 is TGTGCCAGCAGTTCGCCTCGACTAGCGGGAGCCTACGAGCAGTACTTC.

V gene TRBV7-2 combines with J gene TRBJ1-1; unclear D gene. Trimming pared 3 bases from V and 4 bases from J, leaving 6 bases between. Germline CDR1 and CDR2: SGHTA and FQGNSA. This CDR3 spans 12 amino acids. The CDR3 loop is CASSFSPTEAFF. CDR3 sequence (DNA): TGTGCCAGCAGCTTCAGCCCCACTGAAGCTTTCTTT.

The rearrangement links TRBV20-1 to TRBJ2-3, with TRBD2 matching 9 bases. The V gene end was trimmed by 6 bases and the J gene end by 4 bases; junction bases not matched to a gene: 8. The CDR3 has 14 residues. Germline-derived CDR1 and CDR2 are DFQATT and SNEGSKA (reference sequence). The CDR3 sequence is CSAGGGVTADTQYF. CDR3 DNA sequence: TGCAGTGCGGGCGGGGGGGTAACGGCAGATACGCAGTATTTT.

This clonotype was seen ten or more times. The V and J genes are TRBV6-1 and TRBJ2-1, with TRBD1 identical over 7 bases. V trimming: 6 bases; J trimming: 6 bases; junction bases outside the gene matches: 5. Germline values: CDR1 MNHNS, CDR2 SASEGT. This CDR3 has 13 residues. CDR3 bases: TGTGCCAGCAGCCCGGACAGGCCCAATGAGCAGTTCTTC. It codes for CASSPDRPNEQFF.

This clonotype was seen a few times. Its ends do not fully match the called genes, so a read error is possible. The chain couples TRBV18 to TRBJ2-4; no clear D. CDR1 KGHSH and CDR2 LQKENI come from the germline V gene. This CDR3 is 14 amino acids long. In DNA form, the CDR3 reads TGTGCCAGCTCACCAAGCACCTTGGAAAACGTTCAGTACTTC. Translated, it gives CASSPSTLENVQYF.

This rearrangement joins TRBV20-1 to TRBJ2-7, with 13 bases matching TRBD2. V trimming: 6 bases; J trimming: 9 bases; junction bases outside the gene matches: 8. Germline V gene data show CDR1 as DFQATT and CDR2 as SNEGSKA (reference sequence). The CDR3 is 13 residues long. CDR3 DNA sequence: TGCAGTGCAGGACTAGCGGGAGTATTCTGGCAGTACTTC. Its protein is CSAGLAGVFWQYF.

V is TRBV12-3 or TRBV12-4 and J is TRBJ1-3; D is unclear. This CDR3 spans 14 amino acids. V lost 8 bases and J lost 0, with 11 bases in between. CDR3 region: CASSAGVSGNTIYF. The CDR3 DNA sequence: TGTGCCAGCTCGGCGGGAGTCTCTGGAAACACCATATATTTT.

This clonotype appeared many times. J is TRBJ1-2 and V is TRBV18, with D perhaps TRBD1 (5 bases). The V gene lost 2 bases and the J gene lost 1 base, with 11 bases spanning the gap. The CDR3 contains 15 residues. CDR1 is KGHSH and CDR2 is LQKENI in the germline V gene. In DNA, the CDR3 is TGTGCCAGCTCACCAATTCGGCAGGGTAACTATGGCTACACCTTC. Translation: CASSPIRQGNYGYTF.

The chain joins TRBV29-1 to TRBJ2-7; TRBD1 matches 9 bases. The CDR3 length is 14 residues. Germline CDR1 SQVTM, CDR2 ANQGSEA. The V and J ends lost 6 bases and 4 bases, in that order; junction bases with no gene match: 10. DNA of the CDR3: TGCAGCGTGTGGGGACAGGGTAGGAGATACGAGCAGTACTTC. This codes for CSVWGQGRRYEQYF.

This clonotype turned up a few times. J is TRBJ2-7 and V is TRBV20-1; D unclear. CDR3 length equals 13 residues. Germline V gene lookup returns CDR1 DFQATT and CDR2 SNEGSKA (reference sequence). V lost 0 bases, J lost 2 bases, and 8 bases lay in between. The CDR3 coding sequence is TGCAGTGCTAGAGATCGGTACACCTACGAGCAGTACTTC. Amino acid sequence: CSARDRYTYEQYF.

This clonotype was recorded many times. The V gene is TRBV19, the J gene TRBJ2-1; TRBD2 matches 11 bases. J gave up 6 bases and V 8 bases, and 12 bases lay outside the gene matches. The CDR3 covers 16 residues. CDR1 and CDR2 from the germline V gene are LNHDA and SQIVND (reference sequence). DNA of the CDR3: TGTGCCAGTGGGGGACTACTAGCGGGAGTAGGCAATGAGCAGTTCTTC. This codes for CASGGLLAGVGNEQFF. The full variable domain, completed using reference TRBV19 and TRBJ2-1, is DGGITQSPKYLFRKEGQNVTLSCEQNLNHDAMYWYRQDPGQGLRLIYYSQIVNDFQKGDIAEGYSVSREKKESFPLTVTSAQKNPTAFYLCASGGLLAGVGNEQFFGPGTRLTVL.

This clonotype was observed at least ten times. The chain is built from TRBV30 and TRBJ1-2; 10 positions agree with TRBD1. Germline V lookup: CDR1 GTSNPN, CDR2 SVGIG (reference sequence). This CDR3 has 14 residues. The V segment lost 3 bases and the J segment 6 bases; nucleotides outside the gene matches: 7. CDR3 sequence reads: CAWSLGGTGDGYTF. CDR3 DNA: TGTGCCTGGAGCCTTGGGGGGACAGGGGATGGCTACACCTTC. Full variable domain (remainder filled in from reference TRBV30 and TRBJ1-2): SQTIHQWPATLVQPVGSPLSLECTVEGTSNPNLYWYRQAAGRGLQLLFYSVGIGQISSEVPQNLSASRPQDRQFILSSKKLLLSDSGFYLCAWSLGGTGDGYTFGSGTRLTVV.

In nucleotides, the CDR3 is TGCGCCAGCAGCCAGCAGGGGGTTACAAACACAGATACGCAGTATTTT. Amino acid sequence: CASSQQGVTNTDTQYF. The V gene is TRBV4-3, the J gene TRBJ2-3; 7 bases line up with TRBD1. This CDR3 comprises 16 residues. V lost 3 bases to trimming and J lost 2 bases; unmatched junction nucleotides: 8. Germline V lookup: CDR1 LGHNA, CDR2 YSLEER.

The chain is built from TRBV19 and TRBJ1-6, with TRBD1 matching 10 bases. The CDR3 covers 15 residues. Germline V gives CDR1 LNHDA, CDR2 SQIVND (reference sequence). After removal of 5 bases from V and 10 bases from J, the junction contained 8 bases not matched to a gene. In DNA form, the CDR3 reads TGTGCCAGTAGTGCCCGGACAGGGGGATTATCACCCCTCCACTTT. Translating it yields CASSARTGGLSPLHF. Using reference TRBV19 and TRBJ1-6 for the parts outside the CDR3, the full variable domain is DGGITQSPKYLFRKEGQNVTLSCEQNLNHDAMYWYRQDPGQGLRLIYYSQIVNDFQKGDIAEGYSVSREKKESFPLTVTSAQKNPTAFYLCASSARTGGLSPLHFGNGTRLTVT.

This clonotype has ten or more counts. V gene TRBV6-2 or TRBV6-3 combines with J gene TRBJ1-1; 8 nucleotides line up with TRBD1. The CDR3 spans 14 residues. The germline V gene has CDR1 MNHEY and CDR2 SVGEGT. V gave up 6 bases and J gave up 5 bases; unmatched junction bases: 8. The CDR3 nucleotides read TGTGCCAGCAGGGGGACAGGCCCGGGGACTGAAGCTTTCTTT. Translated: CASRGTGPGTEAFF.

There are many counts of this clonotype. The chain combines TRBV14 with TRBJ2-1; TRBD1 matches 7 bases. CDR1 and CDR2 from the germline V gene are SGHDN and FVKESK. J was trimmed by 0 bases and V by 3 bases; bases with no gene match: 8. This CDR3 region has 17 residues. The CDR3 nucleotides read TGTGCCAGCAGCCATTATACAGGGGCGAGCTCCTACAATGAGCAGTTCTTC. Protein product: CASSHYTGASSYNEQFF.

This clonotype showed up many times. J is TRBJ2-2 and V is TRBV12-3 or TRBV12-4; D is unresolved. Trimming removed 7 bases from V and 1 base from J, with 13 bases in between. The CDR3 covers 15 residues. The CDR3 nucleotides read TGTGCCAGCACTAGGCCCTCATTGAACACCGGGGAGCTGTTTTTT. Amino acid sequence: CASTRPSLNTGELFF.

This clonotype was recorded many times. This chain connects TRBV28 to TRBJ1-1; D ambiguous. The length of the CDR3 is 12 residues. The V gene's germline CDR1 is MDHEN and CDR2 SYDVKM. With 8 bases removed from V and 1 base from J, the gap between germline ends came to 8 bases. The CDR3 spells CASVQWNTEAFF. The CDR3, as DNA: TGTGCCAGCGTACAGTGGAACACTGAAGCTTTCTTT.

This clonotype showed up many times. The CDR3, as DNA: TGTGCCAGCAGCTACAGGGATGACACAGATACGCAGTATTTT. This sequence encodes CASSYRDDTDTQYF. The chain is built from TRBV6-5 and TRBJ2-3, with D tentatively TRBD1 (6 bases). With 6 bases removed from V and 2 bases from J, the gap between germline ends came to 12 bases. The CDR3 length is 14 residues. From germline, CDR1 is MNHEY and CDR2 SVGAGI.

In this sample, this clonotype turned up many times. This chain uses TRBV20-1 with TRBJ2-7; 11 nucleotides match TRBD2. CDR3 length equals 16 residues. J lost 2 bases, V lost 6 bases, and 12 bases had no gene match. Germline values: CDR1 DFQATT, CDR2 SNEGSKA (reference sequence). The chain's CDR3 is CSAEGWLAGGAYEQYF. The CDR3 region has the DNA TGCAGTGCCGAGGGATGGCTAGCGGGAGGTGCCTACGAGCAGTACTTC.

This clonotype appeared many times. The genes are TRBV24-1 and TRBJ1-2; tentative D call: TRBD1 (5 bases). Germline V gives CDR1 KGHDR, CDR2 SFDVKD. Trimming removed 4 bases at V and 6 bases at J, with 11 bases between. This CDR3 has 13 residues. The CDR3 sequence is CATSDPGTDGYTF. CDR3 in DNA: TGTGCCACCAGTGACCCCGGGACGGATGGCTACACCTTC.